This TCR beta chain stems from a study of cytomegalovirus exposure and HLA in healthy donors. Researchers ran the PCR with 60 Vbeta and 13 Jbeta primers. The authors' processing: Roughly 11 million of the approximately 80 million unique TCR beta chains counted in a later analysis were shared. The table came from immunoSEQ multiplex PCR; TCRdb's copy has only in-frame clones and leaves some out. The V and J calls and clone size were taken over from that table, and D and trimming were inferred from the DNA. The data contain some 180,000 clones, around 85% of them singletons. Points on this clone: Its specificity is not known.

Findings and caveats of the study: Later analysis associated a missense DCLRE1C variant with TCR beta V- and J-gene trimming. Analysis performed later showed TCR beta chains linked to HLA being more clonally expanded than equally common others. A few chains tied to CMV proved CMV antigen-specific in vitro.

V shed 1 base and J shed 1 base, with 8 bases lying between them. The CDR3 is made up of 14 amino acids. Looked up from germline, CDR1 is SEHNR and CDR2 is FQNEAQ (reference sequence). Sequenced material: PBMCs. The chain uses TRBV7-9 and TRBJ2-7, with D perhaps matching TRBD1 (6 bases). This receptor was identified in a male donor in good health and CMV-seronegative. CDR3 region: CASSLGQESYEQYF. The CDR3 coding sequence is TGTGCCAGCAGCTTAGGACAGGAATCCTACGAGCAGTACTTC.